The TCR beta chain under discussion was sequenced for a study of vaccination and CD4 T cells after COVID-19. Study information: Blood was drawn a median roughly 67 days post second dose, range 14 to 241.

CDR3 length equals 14 residues. The germline gives CDR1 MNHNS, CDR2 SASEGT. J gave up 3 bases and V 8 bases, and 6 bases lay outside the gene matches. Regarding treatment: approximately 9-day PBMC culture with coronavirus spike peptide pools or control peptides (ViraFEST assay). Sequence data for DNA of cultured CD4+ T cells were generated by the Oncomine TCR Beta short-read assay. TCRdb ran MiXCR on the PCR reads and lists one entry per CDR3 protein. This sample has about 25,000 distinct CDR3 sequences, with 67% found just once. This clonotype has a handful of counts. Antigen specificity is unknown. The rearrangement joins TRBV6-1 to TRBJ2-2, with 7 bases fitting TRBD2. This specimen was CD4+ T cells from blood, cultured in vitro, taken after SARS-CoV-2 vaccination. This TCR was recovered from a human donor who received a COVID-19 vaccine. The CDR3 coding sequence is TGTGCCAGCCGCACTAGCGACTACACCGGGGAGCTGTTTTTT. Translated: CASRTSDYTGELFF.